This T cell receptor beta chain was captured by sequencing in a study of shared clonotypes between healthy human individuals. Overall study results and limits: Naive CD4 clonotype sharing across a few donors was 4.5% to 6%. Memory subsets had estimated richness that was generally smaller than that of naive subsets.

There are 12 residues in the CDR3. Germline CDR1 is SGHAT and CDR2 is FQNNGV. Profiled with immunoSEQ multiplex PCR; TCRdb holds only in-frame clones, not every one. The profile shows approximately 1,500,000 clones, approximately 98% of them singletons. Regarding this clone: The antigen remains undetermined. The junction differs from germline at one of its ends, possibly a read error.

Sequencing was carried out using naive CD4+ T cells sorted from blood. Subset noted: CD45RA+ positively selected. The source is a man younger than 45 in good health. The rearrangement links TRBV11-2 to TRBJ2-3; D not resolved. This CDR3 reads CASSLYTDTLYF. The CDR3 DNA follows: TGTGCCAGCAGCTTGTACACAGATACGCTGTATTTT. The complete variable domain, with remaining parts taken from reference TRBV11-2 and TRBJ2-3, reads EAGVAQSPRYKIIEKRQSVAFWCNPISGHATLYWYQQILGQGPKLLIQFQNNGVVDDSQLPKDRFSAERLKGVDSTLKIQPAKLEDSAVYLCASSLYTDTLYFGPGTRLTVL.